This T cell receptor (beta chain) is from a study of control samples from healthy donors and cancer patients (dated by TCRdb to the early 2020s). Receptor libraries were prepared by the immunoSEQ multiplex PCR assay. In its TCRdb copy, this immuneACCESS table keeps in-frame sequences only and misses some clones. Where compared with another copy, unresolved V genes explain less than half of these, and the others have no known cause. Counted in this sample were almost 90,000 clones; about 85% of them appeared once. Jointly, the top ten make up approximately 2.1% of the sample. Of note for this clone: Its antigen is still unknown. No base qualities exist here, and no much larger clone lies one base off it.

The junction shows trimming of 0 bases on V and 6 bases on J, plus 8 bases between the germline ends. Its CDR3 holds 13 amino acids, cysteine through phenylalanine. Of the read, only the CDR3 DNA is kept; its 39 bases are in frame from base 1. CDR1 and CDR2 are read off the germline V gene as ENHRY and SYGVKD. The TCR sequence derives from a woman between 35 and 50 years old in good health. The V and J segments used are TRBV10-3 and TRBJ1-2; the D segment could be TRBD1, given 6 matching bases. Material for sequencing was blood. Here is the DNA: TGTGCCATCAGTGAGTCGGCAGGGGATGGCTACACCTTC. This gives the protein CAISESAGDGYTF.